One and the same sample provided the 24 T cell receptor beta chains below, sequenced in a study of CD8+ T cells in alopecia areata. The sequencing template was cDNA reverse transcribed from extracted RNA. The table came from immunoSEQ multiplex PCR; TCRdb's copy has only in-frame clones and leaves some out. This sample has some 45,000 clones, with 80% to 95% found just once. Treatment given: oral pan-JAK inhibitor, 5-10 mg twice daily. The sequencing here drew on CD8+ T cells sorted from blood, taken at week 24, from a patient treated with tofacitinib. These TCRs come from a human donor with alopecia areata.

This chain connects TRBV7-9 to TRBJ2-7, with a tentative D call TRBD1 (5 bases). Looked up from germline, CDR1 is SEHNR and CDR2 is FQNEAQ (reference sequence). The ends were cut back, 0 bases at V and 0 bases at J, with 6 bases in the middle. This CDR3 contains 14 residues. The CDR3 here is CASSLADSSYEQYF. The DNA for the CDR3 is TGTGCCAGCAGCTTAGCTGACAGCTCCTACGAGCAGTACTTC.

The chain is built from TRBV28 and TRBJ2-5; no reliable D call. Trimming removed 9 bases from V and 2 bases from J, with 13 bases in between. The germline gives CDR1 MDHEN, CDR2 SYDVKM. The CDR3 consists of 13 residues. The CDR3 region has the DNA TGTGCCAGTACACCATACCGTCAAGAGACCCAGTACTTC. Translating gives CASTPYRQETQYF.

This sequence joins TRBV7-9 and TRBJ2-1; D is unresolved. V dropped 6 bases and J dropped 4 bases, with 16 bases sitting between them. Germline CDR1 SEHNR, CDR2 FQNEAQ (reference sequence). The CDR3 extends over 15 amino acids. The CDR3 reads CASSVRPEHYNEQFF. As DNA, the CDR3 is TGTGCCAGCAGTGTTCGCCCAGAACATTACAATGAGCAGTTCTTC.

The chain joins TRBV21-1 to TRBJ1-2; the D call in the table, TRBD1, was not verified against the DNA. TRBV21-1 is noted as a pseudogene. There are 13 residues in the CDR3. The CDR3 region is CASSGRAEGGYTF. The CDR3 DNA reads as TGTGCCAGCAGCGGCAGGGCTGAAGGTGGCTACACCTTC.

Written as DNA, the CDR3 is TGTGCCAGCAGCCACAGGGGGAATGAGCAGTTCTTC. Protein sequence: CASSHRGNEQFF. The V and J genes are TRBV5-5 and TRBJ2-1; TRBD1 matches 8 bases. V gave up 4 bases and J gave up 7 bases; unmatched junction bases: 1. The CDR3 is made up of 12 amino acids. The germline gives CDR1 SGHKS, CDR2 YYEKEE (reference sequence).

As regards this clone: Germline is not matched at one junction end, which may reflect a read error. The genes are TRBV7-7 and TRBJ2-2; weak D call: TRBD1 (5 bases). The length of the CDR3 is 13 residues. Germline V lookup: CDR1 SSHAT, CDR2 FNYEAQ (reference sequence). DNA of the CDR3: TGTGCTAGCAGCTTAGGGGTGGCCGGGGAGCTGTTTTTT. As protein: CASSLGVAGELFF.

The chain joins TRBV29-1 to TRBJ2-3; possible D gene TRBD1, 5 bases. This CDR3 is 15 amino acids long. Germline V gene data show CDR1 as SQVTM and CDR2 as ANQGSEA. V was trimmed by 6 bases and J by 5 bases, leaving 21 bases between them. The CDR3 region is CSVLLPQERIDTQYF. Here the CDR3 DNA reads TGCAGCGTCTTACTACCACAGGAAAGGATAGATACGCAGTATTTT.

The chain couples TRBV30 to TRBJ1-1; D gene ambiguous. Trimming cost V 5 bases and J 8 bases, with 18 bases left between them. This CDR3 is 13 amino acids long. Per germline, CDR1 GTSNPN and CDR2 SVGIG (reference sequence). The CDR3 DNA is TGTGCCTGGGGGAGTGTCGACGGAACAGAAGCTTTCTTT. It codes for CAWGSVDGTEAFF.

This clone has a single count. CDR3: CASQEAGGDTYNEQFF. For the CDR3, the DNA is TGTGCCAGCCAAGAGGCCGGTGGGGATACCTACAATGAGCAGTTCTTC. The chain employs TRBV27 and TRBJ2-1, with D unresolved. The V gene's germline CDR1 is MNHEY and CDR2 SMNVEV (reference sequence). The CDR3 runs to 16 residues. V lost 8 bases and J lost 2, with 19 bases in between.

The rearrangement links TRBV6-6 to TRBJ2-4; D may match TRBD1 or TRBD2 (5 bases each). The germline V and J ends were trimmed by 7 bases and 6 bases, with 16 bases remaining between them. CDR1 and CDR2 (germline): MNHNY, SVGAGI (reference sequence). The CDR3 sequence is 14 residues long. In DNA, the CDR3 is TGTGCCAGCACCCGAATGGGGGAAGGAAACATTCAGTACTTC. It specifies CASTRMGEGNIQYF.

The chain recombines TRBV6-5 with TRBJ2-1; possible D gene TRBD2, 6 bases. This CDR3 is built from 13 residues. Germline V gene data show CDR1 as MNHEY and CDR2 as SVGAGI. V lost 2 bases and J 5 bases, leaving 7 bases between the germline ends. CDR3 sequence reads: CASSYPGDNEQFF. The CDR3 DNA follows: TGTGCCAGCAGTTACCCGGGGGACAATGAGCAGTTCTTC.

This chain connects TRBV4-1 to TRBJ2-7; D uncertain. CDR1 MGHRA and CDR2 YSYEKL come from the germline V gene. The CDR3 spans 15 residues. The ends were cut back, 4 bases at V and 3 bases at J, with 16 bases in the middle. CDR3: CASSPSVAEGYEQYF. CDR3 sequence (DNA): TGCGCCAGCAGCCCCTCGGTGGCAGAAGGCTACGAGCAGTACTTC.

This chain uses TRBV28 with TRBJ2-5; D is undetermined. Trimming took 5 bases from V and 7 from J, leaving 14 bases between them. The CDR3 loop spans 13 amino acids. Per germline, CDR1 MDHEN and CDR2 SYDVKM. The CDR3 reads CASSPRTEGTQYF. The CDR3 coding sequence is TGTGCCAGCAGTCCTCGGACCGAAGGGACCCAGTACTTC.

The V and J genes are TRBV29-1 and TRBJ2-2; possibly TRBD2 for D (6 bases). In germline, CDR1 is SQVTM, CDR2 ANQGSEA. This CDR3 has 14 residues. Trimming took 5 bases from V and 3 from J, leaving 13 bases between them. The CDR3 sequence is CSVRQGGYTGELFF. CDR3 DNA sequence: TGCAGCGTTCGGCAGGGAGGATACACCGGGGAGCTGTTTTTT.

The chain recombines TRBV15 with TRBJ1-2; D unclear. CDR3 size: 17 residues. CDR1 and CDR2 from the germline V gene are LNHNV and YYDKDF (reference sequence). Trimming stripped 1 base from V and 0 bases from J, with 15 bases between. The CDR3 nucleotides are TGTGCCACCAGCAGAGGAAGTATGCAGCATACTAACTATGGCTACACCTTC. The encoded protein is CATSRGSMQHTNYGYTF.

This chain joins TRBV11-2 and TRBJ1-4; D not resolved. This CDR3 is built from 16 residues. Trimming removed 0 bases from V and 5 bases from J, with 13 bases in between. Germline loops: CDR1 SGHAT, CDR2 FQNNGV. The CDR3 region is CASSLDIRVPNEKLFF. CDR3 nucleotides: TGTGCCAGCAGCTTAGATATAAGGGTGCCGAATGAAAAACTGTTTTTT. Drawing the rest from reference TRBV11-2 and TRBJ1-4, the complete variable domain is EAGVAQSPRYKIIEKRQSVAFWCNPISGHATLYWYQQILGQGPKLLIQFQNNGVVDDSQLPKDRFSAERLKGVDSTLKIQPAKLEDSAVYLCASSLDIRVPNEKLFFGSGTQLSVL.

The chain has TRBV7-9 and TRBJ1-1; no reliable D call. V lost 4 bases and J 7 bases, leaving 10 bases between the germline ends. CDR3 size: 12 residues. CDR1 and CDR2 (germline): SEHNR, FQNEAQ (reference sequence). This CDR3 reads CASSSPYSEAFF. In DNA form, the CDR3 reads TGTGCCAGCAGCTCACCTTATAGTGAAGCTTTCTTT. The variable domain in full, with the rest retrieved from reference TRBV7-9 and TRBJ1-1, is DTGVSQNPRHKITKRGQNVTFRCDPISEHNRLYWYRQTLGQGPEFLTYFQNEAQLEKSRLLSDRFSAERPKGSFSTLEIQRTEQGDSAMYLCASSSPYSEAFFGQGTRLTVV.

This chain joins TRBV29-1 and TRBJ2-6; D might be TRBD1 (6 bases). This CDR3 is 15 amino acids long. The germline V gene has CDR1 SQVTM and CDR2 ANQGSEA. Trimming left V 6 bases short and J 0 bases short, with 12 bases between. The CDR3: CSVSGESSGANVLTF. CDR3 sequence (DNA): TGCAGCGTGTCAGGGGAGTCCTCTGGGGCCAACGTCCTGACTTTC.

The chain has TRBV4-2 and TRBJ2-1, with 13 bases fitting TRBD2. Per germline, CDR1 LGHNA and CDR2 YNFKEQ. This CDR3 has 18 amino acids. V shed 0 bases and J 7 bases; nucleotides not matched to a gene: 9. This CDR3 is CASSQELPTSGGGNEQFF. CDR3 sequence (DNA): TGTGCCAGCAGCCAAGAGCTTCCCACTAGCGGGGGGGGGAATGAGCAGTTCTTC.

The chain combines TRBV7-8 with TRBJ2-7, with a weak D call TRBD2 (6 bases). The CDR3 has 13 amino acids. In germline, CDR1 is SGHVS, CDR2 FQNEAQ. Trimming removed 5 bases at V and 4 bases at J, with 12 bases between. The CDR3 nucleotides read TGTGCCAGCAGCGCCCTCGGAGGGTACGAGCAGTACTTC. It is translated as CASSALGGYEQYF.

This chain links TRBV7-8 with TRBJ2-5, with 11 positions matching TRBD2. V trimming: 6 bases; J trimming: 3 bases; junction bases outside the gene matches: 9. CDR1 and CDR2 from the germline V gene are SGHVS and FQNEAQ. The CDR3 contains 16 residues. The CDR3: CASSPLPGLAEETQYF. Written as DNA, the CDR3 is TGTGCCAGCAGTCCTCTACCGGGACTAGCGGAAGAGACCCAGTACTTC. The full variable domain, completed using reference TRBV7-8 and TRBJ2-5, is GAGVSQSPRYKVAKRGQDVALRCDPISGHVSLFWYQQALGQGPEFLTYFQNEAQLDKSGLPSDRFFAERPEGSVSTLKIQRTQQEDSAVYLCASSPLPGLAEETQYFGPGTRLLVL.

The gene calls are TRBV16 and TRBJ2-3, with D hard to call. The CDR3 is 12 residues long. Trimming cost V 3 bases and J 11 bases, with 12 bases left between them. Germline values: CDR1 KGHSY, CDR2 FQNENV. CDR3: CASSQSPTEQYF. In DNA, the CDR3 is TGTGCCAGCAGCCAGTCCCCGACGGAGCAGTATTTT. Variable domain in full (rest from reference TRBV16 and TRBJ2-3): GEEVAQTPKHLVRGEGQKAKLYCAPIKGHSYVFWYQQVLKNEFKFLISFQNENVFDETGMPKERFSAKCLPNSPCSLEIQATKLEDSAVYFCASSQSPTEQYFGPGTRLTVL.

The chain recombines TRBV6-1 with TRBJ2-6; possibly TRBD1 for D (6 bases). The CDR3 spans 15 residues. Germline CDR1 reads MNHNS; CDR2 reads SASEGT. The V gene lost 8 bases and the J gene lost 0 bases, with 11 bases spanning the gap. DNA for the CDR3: TGTGCCAGCCTAGAAGGGGGCTCTGGGGCCAACGTCCTGACTTTC. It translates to CASLEGGSGANVLTF.

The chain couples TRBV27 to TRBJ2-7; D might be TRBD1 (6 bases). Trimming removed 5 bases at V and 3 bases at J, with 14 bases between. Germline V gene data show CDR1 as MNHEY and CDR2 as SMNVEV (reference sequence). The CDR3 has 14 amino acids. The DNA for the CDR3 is TGTGCCAGCAGTCAACAGGGCCCCGTCTACGAGCAGTACTTC. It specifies CASSQQGPVYEQYF.